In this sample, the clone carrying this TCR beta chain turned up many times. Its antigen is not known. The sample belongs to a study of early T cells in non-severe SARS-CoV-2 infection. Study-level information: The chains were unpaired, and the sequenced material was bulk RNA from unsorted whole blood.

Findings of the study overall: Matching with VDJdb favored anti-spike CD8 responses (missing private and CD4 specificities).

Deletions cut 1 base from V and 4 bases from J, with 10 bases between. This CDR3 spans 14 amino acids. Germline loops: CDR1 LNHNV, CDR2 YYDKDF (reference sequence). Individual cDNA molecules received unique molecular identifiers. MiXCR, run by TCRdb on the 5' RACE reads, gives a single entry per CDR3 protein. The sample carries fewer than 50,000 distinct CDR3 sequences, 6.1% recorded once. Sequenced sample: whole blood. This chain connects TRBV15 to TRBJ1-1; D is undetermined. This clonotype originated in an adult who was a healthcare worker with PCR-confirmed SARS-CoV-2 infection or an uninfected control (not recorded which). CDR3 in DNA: TGTGCCACCAGCAGAGTACACCAAACCACTGAAGCTTTCTTT. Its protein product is CATSRVHQTTEAFF.